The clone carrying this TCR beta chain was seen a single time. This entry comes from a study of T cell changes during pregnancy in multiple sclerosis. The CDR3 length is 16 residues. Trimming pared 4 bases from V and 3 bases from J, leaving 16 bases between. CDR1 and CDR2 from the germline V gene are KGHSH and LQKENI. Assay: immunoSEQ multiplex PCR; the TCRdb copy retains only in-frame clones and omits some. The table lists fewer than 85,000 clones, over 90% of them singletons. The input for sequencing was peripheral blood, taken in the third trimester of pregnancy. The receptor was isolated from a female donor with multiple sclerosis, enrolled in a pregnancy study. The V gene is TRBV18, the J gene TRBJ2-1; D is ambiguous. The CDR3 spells CASSLVGGLVYNEQFF. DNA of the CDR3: TGTGCCAGCTCACTCGTTGGCGGCCTAGTCTACAATGAGCAGTTCTTC.